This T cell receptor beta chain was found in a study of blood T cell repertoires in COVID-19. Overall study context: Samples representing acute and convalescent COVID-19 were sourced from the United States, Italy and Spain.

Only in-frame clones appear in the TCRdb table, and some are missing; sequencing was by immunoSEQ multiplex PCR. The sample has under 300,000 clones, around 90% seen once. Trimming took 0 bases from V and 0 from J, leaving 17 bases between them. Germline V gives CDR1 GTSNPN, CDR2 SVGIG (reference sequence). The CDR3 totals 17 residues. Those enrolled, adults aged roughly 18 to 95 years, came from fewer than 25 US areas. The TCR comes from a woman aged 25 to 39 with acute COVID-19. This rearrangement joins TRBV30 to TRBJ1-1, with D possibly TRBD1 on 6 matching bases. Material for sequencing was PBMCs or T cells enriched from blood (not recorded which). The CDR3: CAWSVRDTRRMNTEAFF. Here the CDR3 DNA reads TGTGCCTGGAGTGTACGGGACACGAGGAGAATGAACACTGAAGCTTTCTTT.